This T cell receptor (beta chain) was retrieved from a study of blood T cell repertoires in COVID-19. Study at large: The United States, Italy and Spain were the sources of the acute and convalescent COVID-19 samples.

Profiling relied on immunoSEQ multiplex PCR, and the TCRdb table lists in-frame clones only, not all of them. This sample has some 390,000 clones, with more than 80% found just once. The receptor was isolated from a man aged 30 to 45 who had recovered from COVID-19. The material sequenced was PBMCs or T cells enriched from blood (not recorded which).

CDR3 sequence: CAISTSGRGYNEQFF. The CDR3 DNA sequence: TGTGCCATATCTACTAGCGGGAGGGGATACAATGAGCAGTTCTTC. V gene TRBV10-3 combines with J gene TRBJ2-1, with 13 bases lining up with TRBD2. The junction had 6 bases not matched to a gene; V was cut back by 9 bases and J by 4 bases. CDR1 is ENHRY and CDR2 is SYGVKD in the germline V gene. The CDR3 has 15 amino acids.